Below, 5 T cell receptor beta chains from the same sample are listed, as sequenced in a study of control samples from healthy donors and cancer patients. This table comes from immunoSEQ multiplex PCR, and its TCRdb copy is limited to in-frame clones, with some not included. The profile shows roughly 220,000 clones, about 93% of them singletons. Sequencing was carried out using blood. Source of these receptors: a man aged 45-65 years in good health.

The gene calls are TRBV25-1 and TRBJ1-2, with D possibly being TRBD1 (6 bases). The CDR3 totals 13 residues. From germline, CDR1 is MGHDK and CDR2 SYGVNS. The V gene lost 5 bases and the J gene lost 6 bases, with 13 bases spanning the gap. The chain's CDR3 is CASSQDSLHGYTF. CDR3 sequence (DNA): TGTGCCAGCAGTCAGGACAGCCTCCATGGCTACACCTTC.

The chain recombines TRBV6-5 with TRBJ1-5; tentatively, D is TRBD1 (5 bases). Germline values: CDR1 MNHEY, CDR2 SVGAGI. Trimming cost V 6 bases and J 5 bases, with 11 bases left between them. The CDR3 extends over 13 amino acids. CDR3 DNA sequence: TGTGCCAGCAGCTTAGACAGCTATCAGCCCCAGCATTTT. Its translation: CASSLDSYQPQHF.

This chain links TRBV9 with TRBJ1-3; the match to TRBD1 covers 8 bases. This CDR3 comprises 14 residues. Germline assignment: CDR1 SGDLS and CDR2 YYNGEE. V dropped 4 bases and J dropped 3; count of bases not matched to a gene: 3. CDR3 residues: CASSQGQDGNTIYF. The CDR3, as DNA: TGTGCCAGCAGCCAGGGACAGGATGGAAACACCATATATTTT.

The rearrangement uses TRBV27 and TRBJ2-7; D unclear. The CDR3 covers 14 residues. The germline V gene encodes CDR1 MNHEY and CDR2 SMNVEV (reference sequence). Trimming shortened V by 2 bases and J by 2 bases, and 10 bases separated the two germline ends. The DNA of the CDR3 is TGTGCCAGCAGTTTAAGACTGGGGACCTACGAGCAGTACTTC. Its translation: CASSLRLGTYEQYF.

J is TRBJ1-2 and V is TRBV7-9; D is unclear. The V and J ends lost 1 base and 0 bases respectively, with 6 bases between them. Germline loops: CDR1 SEHNR, CDR2 FQNEAQ (reference sequence). The CDR3 is 14 residues long. As DNA, the CDR3 is TGTGCCAGCAGCTTAGGGCACACTAACTATGGCTACACCTTC. Its protein is CASSLGHTNYGYTF.